This T cell receptor (beta chain) is drawn from a study of T cells in Graves' hyperthyroidism and ophthalmopathy. Regarding the study as a whole: In blood, most of the thyroid clonotypes expanded above 0.001 were also present.

RNA transcripts yielded amplified TCR beta CDR3 regions. An initial round of RT-PCR targeting the TCR CDR3 relied on the HTBI primer set. From the multiplex PCR reads, TCRdb called clonotypes with MiXCR, one entry per CDR3 protein. The table has around 400,000 distinct CDR3 sequences, 25% seen once. For Graves' hyperthyroidism to be stable, ophthalmopathy could not progress within 18 months. In this sample, this clonotype turned up a few times. Its target is unknown. Sequencing was performed on blood. This receptor was identified in a man in his fifties or sixties with Graves' hyperthyroidism.

The chain's CDR3 is CASSLQDSDTQYF. CDR3 coding DNA: TGTGCCAGCAGCTTACAGGACTCAGATACGCAGTATTTT. This chain joins TRBV5-6 and TRBJ2-3, with D perhaps matching TRBD1 or TRBD2 (5 bases each). V was shortened by 2 bases and J by 4 bases, with 8 bases between the two germline ends. Germline V gene data show CDR1 as SGHDT and CDR2 as YYEEEE. This CDR3 region has 13 residues.